This TCR beta chain was sequenced during a study of cytomegalovirus exposure and HLA in healthy donors. Study-wide results and limits: TCR beta V segments were, for the most part, productive about 87% or about 30% of the time in an earlier analysis.

V was clipped by 0 bases and J by 8 bases, with 14 bases between them. The V gene's germline CDR1 is SGHRS and CDR2 YFSETQ. The CDR3 contains 14 residues. Points on this clone: Its matching antigen is unknown.

Primers: 60 Vbeta forward and 13 Jbeta reverse. Data came from immunoSEQ multiplex PCR; TCRdb stores just in-frame clones and leaves some out. The sample holds over 80,000 clones, about two thirds seen once. The source material was PBMCs. The sequence was obtained from a boy younger than 18 in good health and CMV-seropositive. The chain links TRBV5-1 to TRBJ1-2, with a tentative D call TRBD1 (6 bases). The CDR3 DNA reads TGCGCCAGCAGCTTGGGCAACAGGGATGGAGGCTACACCTTC. This gives the protein CASSLGNRDGGYTF.